This TCR beta chain derives from a study of a mutant IDH1 vaccine in newly diagnosed glioma. Study information: The sex distribution of treated patients was around 60% male and 37.5% female, with a mean age of approximately 40 years.

This clone was recorded once. The antigen is not known. The time point here: week 47, end of study. Doses of 300 ug of mutant IDH1 20-mer peptide were given with topical imiquimod. The protocol was immunoSEQ multiplex PCR, while the TCRdb copy is restricted to in-frame clones and leaves out a portion. The sample shows tens of thousands of clones, 80% to 85% of them seen only once. Per germline, CDR1 SGHAT and CDR2 FQNNGV. The trim removed 5 bases at V and 4 bases at J, leaving 8 bases unmatched. The CDR3 spans 15 residues. Study observations and caveats: Detectable vaccine-induced immune responses arose in roughly 93% of patients.

The specimen was PBMCs, collected from a glioma patient whose treatment included an IDH1 peptide vaccine. This clonotype originated in a man aged 30 to 45 with glioma. The chain uses TRBV11-2 and TRBJ2-1, with 7 nucleotides matching TRBD2. CDR3 in amino acids: CASSQTGGLYNEQFF. The CDR3 bases are TGTGCCAGCAGCCAGACGGGGGGACTTTACAATGAGCAGTTCTTC.